This is a list of T cell receptor beta chains from one sample in a study of Ad26.COV2.S vaccination and SARS-CoV-2 variants. The assay was immunoSEQ multiplex PCR, and TCRdb's table has in-frame clones only and misses some. The repertoire holds approximately 97,000 clones, with around 80% as singletons. The sequencing used peripheral blood, collected after recovery from COVID-19. Receptors originate from a human donor who had recovered from COVID-19. Each CDR3 is given with its conserved first and last residue. A D gene is named only where the DNA matches it firmly. Not all rows give a size; the values are once, few, many and, for expanded clones, a class.

V gene: TRBV5-1
J gene: TRBJ1-2
clone size: .
D gene: TRBD1
CDR3 protein: CASSLGTGLWGYTF
CDR3 DNA: TGCGCCAGCAGCTTGGGGACAGGGTTGTGGGGCTACACCTTC

V gene: TRBV7-2
J gene: TRBJ1-1
clone size: .
D gene: .
CDR3 protein: CASSLAQMTEAFF
CDR3 DNA: TGTGCCAGCAGCTTAGCGCAGATGACTGAAGCTTTCTTT

V gene: TRBV6-5
J gene: TRBJ1-1
clone size: few
D gene: .
CDR3 protein: CAITRWGDTEAFF
CDR3 DNA: TGTGCCATCACACGATGGGGGGATACTGAAGCTTTCTTT

V gene: TRBV28
J gene: TRBJ1-1
clone size: .
D gene: .
CDR3 protein: CASSLGTEAFF
CDR3 DNA: TGTGCCAGCAGTTTAGGAACTGAAGCTTTCTTT

V gene: TRBV28
J gene: TRBJ1-1
clone size: once
D gene: .
CDR3 protein: CASSQGPKAAFF
CDR3 DNA: TGTGCCAGCAGCCAGGGCCCGAAGGCAGCTTTCTTT

V gene: TRBV6-5
J gene: TRBJ1-3
clone size: .
D gene: .
CDR3 protein: CASSYFPGPGNTIYF
CDR3 DNA: TGTGCCAGCAGTTACTTTCCAGGGCCTGGAAACACCATATATTTT

V gene: TRBV5-1
J gene: TRBJ2-5
clone size: once
D gene: .
CDR3 protein: CASSLNRGNQETQYF
CDR3 DNA: TGCGCCAGCAGCTTGAATCGGGGGAACCAAGAGACCCAGTACTTC

V gene: TRBV14
J gene: TRBJ2-7
clone size: .
D gene: .
CDR3 protein: CASSQADEQYF
CDR3 DNA: TGTGCCAGCAGCCAAGCCGACGAGCAGTACTTC

V gene: TRBV7-3
J gene: TRBJ2-2
clone size: .
D gene: TRBD1
CDR3 protein: CASSRDRGTPGELFF
CDR3 DNA: TGTGCCAGCAGCCGGGACAGGGGTACGCCCGGGGAGCTGTTTTTT

V gene: TRBV7-3
J gene: TRBJ1-2
clone size: .
D gene: .
CDR3 protein: CASSLSSGYGYTF
CDR3 DNA: TGTGCCAGCAGCTTAAGTTCCGGTTATGGCTACACCTTC

V gene: TRBV30
J gene: TRBJ1-4
clone size: .
D gene: TRBD1
CDR3 protein: CAWSVPGGGEKLFF
CDR3 DNA: TGTGCCTGGAGTGTACCAGGGGGGGGTGAAAAACTGTTTTTT

V gene: TRBV10-1
J gene: TRBJ2-1
clone size: .
D gene: .
CDR3 protein: CASSESGTNEQFF
CDR3 DNA: TGCGCCAGCAGTGAGTCGGGGACCAATGAGCAGTTCTTC

V gene: TRBV9
J gene: TRBJ2-4
clone size: .
D gene: .
CDR3 protein: CASSVDSALAKNIQYF
CDR3 DNA: TGTGCCAGCAGCGTAGATTCAGCCCTAGCCAAAAACATTCAGTACTTC

V gene: TRBV6-2/TRBV6-3
J gene: TRBJ1-4
clone size: .
D gene: .
CDR3 protein: CASSYDGEEEKLFF
CDR3 DNA: TGTGCCAGCAGTTACGACGGAGAGGAAGAAAAACTGTTTTTT

V gene: TRBV2
J gene: TRBJ1-5
clone size: .
D gene: .
CDR3 protein: CASKLGRWGSGYSNQPQHF
CDR3 DNA: TGTGCCAGCAAATTGGGGCGTTGGGGTTCCGGTTATAGCAATCAGCCCCAGCATTTT

V gene: TRBV5-1
J gene: TRBJ2-1
clone size: .
D gene: TRBD1
CDR3 protein: CASSLLRDRAYNEQFF
CDR3 DNA: TGCGCCAGCAGCTTGTTGCGGGACAGGGCATACAATGAGCAGTTCTTC

V gene: TRBV12-5
J gene: TRBJ1-1
clone size: .
D gene: .
CDR3 protein: CASGLDGLLRVTEAFF
CDR3 DNA: TGTGCTAGTGGTTTGGACGGACTGTTAAGGGTCACTGAAGCTTTCTTT

V gene: TRBV5-4
J gene: TRBJ2-4
clone size: few
D gene: .
CDR3 protein: CASTSSRGLAKNIQYF
CDR3 DNA: TGTGCCAGCACCAGTAGCCGAGGTTTAGCCAAAAACATTCAGTACTTC

V gene: TRBV6-5
J gene: TRBJ1-3
clone size: few
D gene: .
CDR3 protein: CASTTPGFSGNTIYF
CDR3 DNA: TGTGCCAGCACAACCCCAGGCTTCTCTGGAAACACCATATATTTT

V gene: TRBV11-2
J gene: TRBJ2-2
clone size: .
D gene: TRBD2
CDR3 protein: CASSPRTSGGTGELFF
CDR3 DNA: TGTGCCAGCAGCCCGCGTACTAGCGGGGGCACCGGGGAGCTGTTTTTT

V gene: TRBV5-1
J gene: TRBJ2-3
clone size: .
D gene: .
CDR3 protein: CASSYFSTALSTDTQYF
CDR3 DNA: TGCGCCAGCAGCTACTTTTCCACAGCTCTTAGCACAGATACGCAGTATTTT

V gene: TRBV5-1
J gene: TRBJ2-7
clone size: .
D gene: .
CDR3 protein: CASSRDSEGSYEQYF
CDR3 DNA: TGCGCCAGCAGTCGCGACAGTGAGGGTTCCTACGAGCAGTACTTC

V gene: TRBV27
J gene: TRBJ1-2
clone size: .
D gene: TRBD1
CDR3 protein: CASRTTGQGYTF
CDR3 DNA: TGTGCCAGCAGAACGACAGGGCAAGGCTACACCTTC

V gene: TRBV12-3/TRBV12-4
J gene: TRBJ1-5
clone size: once
D gene: .
CDR3 protein: CASSFYQNQPQHF
CDR3 DNA: TGTGCCAGCAGTTTTTACCAAAATCAGCCCCAGCATTTT

V gene: TRBV4-2
J gene: TRBJ2-2
clone size: .
D gene: .
CDR3 protein: CASSQFSSVYTGELFF
CDR3 DNA: TGTGCCAGCAGCCAGTTTTCGTCCGTCTACACCGGGGAGCTGTTTTTT

V gene: TRBV2
J gene: TRBJ2-2
clone size: .
D gene: .
CDR3 protein: CASLPGVPTGELFF
CDR3 DNA: TGTGCCAGTTTACCAGGGGTCCCGACCGGGGAGCTGTTTTTT

V gene: TRBV6-5
J gene: TRBJ2-3
clone size: .
D gene: TRBD2
CDR3 protein: CASWAGGGTDTQYF
CDR3 DNA: TGTGCCAGCTGGGCGGGGGGGGGCACAGATACGCAGTATTTT

V gene: TRBV30
J gene: TRBJ2-6
clone size: once
D gene: .
CDR3 protein: CAWGRGGSGANVLTF
CDR3 DNA: TGTGCCTGGGGACGGGGCGGGTCTGGGGCCAACGTCCTGACTTTC

V gene: TRBV4-3
J gene: TRBJ1-4
clone size: .
D gene: TRBD1
CDR3 protein: CASSLLGQGSEKLFF
CDR3 DNA: TGCGCCAGCAGCCTATTGGGACAGGGGAGCGAAAAACTGTTTTTT

V gene: TRBV14
J gene: TRBJ2-7
clone size: .
D gene: .
CDR3 protein: CASSASAYEQYF
CDR3 DNA: TGTGCCAGCAGTGCTAGCGCCTACGAGCAGTACTTC

V gene: TRBV4-2
J gene: TRBJ1-2
clone size: few
D gene: TRBD1
CDR3 protein: CASSQDEGAGYGYTF
CDR3 DNA: TGTGCCAGCAGCCAAGATGAGGGGGCGGGCTATGGCTACACCTTC

V gene: TRBV4-2
J gene: TRBJ2-3
clone size: .
D gene: TRBD2
CDR3 protein: CASSPKPTSGGAIITDTQYF
CDR3 DNA: TGTGCCAGCAGCCCAAAACCCACTAGCGGGGGGGCAATTATCACAGATACGCAGTATTTT

V gene: TRBV27
J gene: TRBJ1-5
clone size: .
D gene: TRBD1
CDR3 protein: CASSGRDRVNQPQHF
CDR3 DNA: TGTGCCAGCAGTGGGAGGGACAGGGTGAATCAGCCCCAGCATTTT

V gene: TRBV19
J gene: TRBJ1-2
clone size: .
D gene: .
CDR3 protein: CASSSSRANYGYTF
CDR3 DNA: TGTGCCAGTAGTTCTAGCCGAGCTAACTATGGCTACACCTTC

V gene: TRBV28
J gene: TRBJ1-4
clone size: .
D gene: .
CDR3 protein: CASSRATDHEKLFF
CDR3 DNA: TGTGCCAGCAGCCGCGCGACGGACCATGAAAAACTGTTTTTT

V gene: TRBV5-1
J gene: TRBJ2-6
clone size: .
D gene: .
CDR3 protein: CASSREVSGANVLTF
CDR3 DNA: TGCGCCAGCAGTCGCGAGGTCTCTGGGGCCAACGTCCTGACTTTC

V gene: TRBV5-5
J gene: TRBJ2-2
clone size: few
D gene: TRBD2
CDR3 protein: CASSIGGGRSTGELFF
CDR3 DNA: TGTGCCAGCAGCATTGGCGGGGGGCGTTCCACCGGGGAGCTGTTTTTT

V gene: TRBV7-3
J gene: TRBJ2-3
clone size: .
D gene: .
CDR3 protein: CASSLMRGSEAQYF
CDR3 DNA: TGTGCCAGCAGCTTAATGAGAGGTTCGGAGGCGCAGTATTTT

V gene: TRBV12-3/TRBV12-4
J gene: TRBJ1-5
clone size: .
D gene: .
CDR3 protein: CASSLGGQPQHF
CDR3 DNA: TGTGCCAGCAGTTTAGGTGGACAGCCCCAGCATTTT

V gene: TRBV5-1
J gene: TRBJ1-2
clone size: few
D gene: .
CDR3 protein: CASSLQVTDKRGYTF
CDR3 DNA: TGCGCCAGCAGCTTACAGGTTACGGACAAGAGAGGCTACACCTTC

V gene: TRBV3-1/TRBV3-2
J gene: TRBJ1-6
clone size: .
D gene: TRBD1
CDR3 protein: CASSQTFGQGTSPLHF
CDR3 DNA: TGTGCCAGCAGCCAAACGTTTGGACAGGGGACATCACCCCTCCACTTT

V gene: TRBV2
J gene: TRBJ1-1
clone size: .
D gene: .
CDR3 protein: CAREPERNTEAFF
CDR3 DNA: TGTGCCAGGGAACCCGAAAGGAACACTGAAGCTTTCTTT

V gene: TRBV12-3/TRBV12-4
J gene: TRBJ2-5
clone size: .
D gene: .
CDR3 protein: CASSPRDCETQYF
CDR3 DNA: TGTGCCAGCAGTCCGAGGGATTGTGAGACCCAGTACTTC

V gene: TRBV7-9
J gene: TRBJ1-2
clone size: few
D gene: .
CDR3 protein: CASSSGGGDAYGYTF
CDR3 DNA: TGTGCCAGCAGCTCGGGCGGGGGAGACGCTTATGGCTACACCTTC